This T cell receptor (beta chain) stems from a study of T cells in localized non-small cell lung cancer. Findings of the study overall: There was an association of higher blood T cell density with longer overall survival. Only one tumor region was sequenced, so heterogeneity remains possible. Adjacent uninvolved lung tissue had the highest T cell clonality, exceeding tumor. In adjacent lung, a median around 57 of the top 100 tumor clones were found.

The CDR3 covers 15 residues. Germline V gene data show CDR1 as MNHEY and CDR2 as SVGAGI. V shed 6 bases, J shed 1 base, and the junction held 6 bases outside the gene matches. In regard to this clone: Its antigen is not identified.

The table came from immunoSEQ multiplex PCR; TCRdb's copy has only in-frame clones and leaves some out. The sample holds roughly 30,000 clones, around 93% seen once. This clonotype originated in a woman between 35 and 75 years old with stage III lung adenocarcinoma. The chain recombines TRBV6-5 with TRBJ2-5; 9 bases are shared with TRBD1. The input for sequencing was peripheral blood mononuclear cells, taken before any cancer treatment. The CDR3 DNA reads as TGTGCCAGCAGCACAGGACAGGGGTTCCAAGAGACCCAGTACTTC. It encodes CASSTGQGFQETQYF.